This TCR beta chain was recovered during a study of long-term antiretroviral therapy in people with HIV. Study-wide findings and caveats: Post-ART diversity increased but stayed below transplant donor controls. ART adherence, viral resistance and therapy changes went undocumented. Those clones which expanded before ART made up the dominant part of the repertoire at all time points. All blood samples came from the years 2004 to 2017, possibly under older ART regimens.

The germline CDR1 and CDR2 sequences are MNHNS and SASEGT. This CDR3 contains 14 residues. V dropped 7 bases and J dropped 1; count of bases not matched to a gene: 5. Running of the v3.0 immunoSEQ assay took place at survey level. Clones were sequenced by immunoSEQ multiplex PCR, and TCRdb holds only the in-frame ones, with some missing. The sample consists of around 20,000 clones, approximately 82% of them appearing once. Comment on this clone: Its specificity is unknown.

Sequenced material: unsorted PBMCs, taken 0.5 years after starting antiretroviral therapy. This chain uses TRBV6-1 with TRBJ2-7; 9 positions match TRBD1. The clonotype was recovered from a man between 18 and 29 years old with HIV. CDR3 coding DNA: TGTGCCAGCACCATGACAGGGGGGTCCTACGAGCAGTACTTC. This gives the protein CASTMTGGSYEQYF.